This is a list of T cell receptor beta chains from one sample in a study of blood T cell repertoires in COVID-19. Method: immunoSEQ multiplex PCR; TCRdb's copy keeps in-frame clones and lacks some. The data show about 320,000 clones, roughly nine tenths seen once. The source material was PBMCs or T cells enriched from blood (not recorded which). These receptors originate from a woman in her 30s who had recovered from COVID-19. Both conserved end residues are trimmed from each CDR3. Only some rows state a clone size, as once, few, many or a class for expanded clones.

clone_size	v_call	cdr3_aa
NA	TRBV11-3	ASSLSQGGSGELF
NA	TRBV24-1	ATSECPGMVRTAEQY
NA	TRBV30	AWSVRGSEKLF
NA	TRBV10-3	AIRPDSLGHSPLH
NA	TRBV6-4	ASSDLYGQGGCNTIY
NA	TRBV30	AWSGETNEKLF
NA	TRBV27	ASSEVQGRNEQY
NA	TRBV30	ACTDRGSGNTIY
once	TRBV27	ASSFEGDYVGGELF
NA	TRBV6-5	ASRGGTGVFVTQY
NA	TRBV29-1	SVEATGRGKRLF
NA	TRBV6-5	ASSPQTYEQY
NA	TRBV6-2/TRBV6-3	ASTPWDRGRENYGYT
NA	TRBV6-5	ASSYGGASYNSPLH
NA	TRBV6-2/TRBV6-3	ASSSGSVGYT
NA	TRBV7-3	ASSLRDSYGYT
NA	TRBV10-3	AISKRGPYGYT
NA	TRBV2	ASRGRESYSNQPQH
NA	TRBV4-1	ASSQDLSTGNTEAF
NA	TRBV4-1	ASSQGSSGGTEAF
NA	TRBV15	ATSARATGREQY
NA	TRBV5-4	ASSLGGGPFNEQF
NA	TRBV5-8	ASSLWTGVYNEQF
NA	TRBV7-9	ASSLTSGEADTQY
NA	TRBV3-1/TRBV3-2	ASSPDPSGGSSYEQY
few	TRBV11-2	ASSPGTSGVGLEQY
NA	TRBV2	ASTTGVRGYT
once	TRBV6-5	ASRQGHLANYGYT